This TCR beta chain emerged from a study of blood T cell repertoires in COVID-19 (dated by TCRdb to the early 2020s). Some background on the complete study: Collaborator samples came from the United States, Italy and Spain and covered acute and convalescent phases of COVID-19. The material from the prospective study consisted of cDNA or gDNA derived from T cells, B-cell-depleted T cells, or PBMCs. The dataset comprised deeply sampled blood TCRbeta repertoires from subjects exposed to, actively infected with, or recovered from COVID-19. A freely available public database, intended as a resource for researchers studying the immune response to SARS-CoV-2, is where the repertoires were released. The samples were drawn from two sources: the first 160 participants of the ongoing ImmuneRACE study, and approximately 1,300 subjects contributed by 6 global collaborators. Sample metadata almost always included a de-identified subject ID, COVID-19 status, age in years and sex. Where available, HLA class I and class II types were obtained from metadata supplied by the sample provider rather than from assay-based typing. Paper-wide results and their limitations: The quantity of clinical and demographic metadata differed by source and by participant and was supplied without curation.

Points on this clone: Its antigen is currently not known. No much larger clonotype is one base removed from it; base qualities were not supplied.

Participants in the prospective study were aged about 18 to 95 years, lived in about two dozen United States geographic areas, and enrolled through a virtual design. To assign participants to cohorts, the prospective study relied on clinical history that participants themselves reported in a screening survey and a study questionnaire. Mobile phlebotomists in the prospective study collected whole blood, serum and a nasopharyngeal or oropharyngeal swab from every participant. Prospective study participants could optionally give additional blood draws and questionnaires over a roughly 2-month period. Before DNA extraction, prospective study blood samples were shipped either frozen or at room temperature. V loses 9 bases at its end and J loses 1 base; junction bases beyond the gene matches: 9. From the cysteine up to the phenylalanine, the CDR3 has a length of 15 residues. Only the CDR3 part of the read is kept: 45 bases, read in frame from the first base. CDR1 LNHDA and CDR2 SQIVND are derived from the germline V gene (reference sequence).

TCRbeta CDR3 regions were amplified from genomic DNA by means of the immunoSEQ Assay, a bias-controlled multiplex PCR. In the paper's pipeline: The number of nucleated cells in each sample was estimated from the amplification of reference gene primers within the assay. To quantify the absolute abundance of each unique TCRbeta CDR3 rearrangement, sequence reads were collapsed and filtered. For each sample, productive Simpson clonality was calculated as the square root of Simpson's diversity index across productive rearrangements. TCRdb's version of the immuneACCESS table is confined to in-frame rearrangements and falls short of the full clone set. An unresolved V gene accounts for under half of the shortfall where checked; the remainder is of unknown origin. That table is the source of V, J and clone size, and D and trimming were worked out from the DNA. Counted in this sample were around 230,000 clones; approximately 88% of them appeared once. Together, the top ten hold about 2.3% of the sample.

The chain employs TRBV19 and TRBJ2-1; 7 of the junction bases match TRBD1. The sample taken for sequencing was PBMCs or T cells enriched from blood (not recorded which). The sequence was obtained from a woman in her thirties or forties with acute COVID-19. This receptor has the CDR3 CASKNRDSSYNEQFF. The DNA sequence follows: TGTGCCAGCAAGAACCGGGACAGTTCCTACAATGAGCAGTTCTTC.